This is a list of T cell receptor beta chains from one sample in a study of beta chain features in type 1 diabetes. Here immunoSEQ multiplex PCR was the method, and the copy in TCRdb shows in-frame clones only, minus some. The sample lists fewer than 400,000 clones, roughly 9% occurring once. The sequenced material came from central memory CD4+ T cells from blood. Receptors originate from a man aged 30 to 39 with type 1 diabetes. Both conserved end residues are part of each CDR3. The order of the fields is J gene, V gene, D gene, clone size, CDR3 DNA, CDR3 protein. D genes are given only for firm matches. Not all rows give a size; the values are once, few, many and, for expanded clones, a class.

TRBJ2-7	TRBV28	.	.	TGTGCCAGCAGCGGGAACAGGCTTCCCTACGAGCAGTACTTC	CASSGNRLPYEQYF
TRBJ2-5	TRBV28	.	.	TGTGCCAGCACAACAACCCAAGAGACCCAGTACTTC	CASTTTQETQYF
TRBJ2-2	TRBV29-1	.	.	TGCAGCGCGCTGAGAAACACCGGGGAGCTGTTTTTT	CSALRNTGELFF
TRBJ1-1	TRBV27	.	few	TGTGCCAGCAGTTTATGGGGCTCAATGAACACTGAAGCTTTCTTT	CASSLWGSMNTEAFF
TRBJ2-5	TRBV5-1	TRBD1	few	TGCGCCAGCAGCGCCTACGGGACAGCAGCGGAGACCCAGTACTTC	CASSAYGTAAETQYF
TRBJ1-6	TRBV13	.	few	TGTGCCAGCAGCTTAGATACGAAATCACCCCTCCACTTT	CASSLDTKSPLHF
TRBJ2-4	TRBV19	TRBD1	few	TGTGCCAGTAGTATTTGGGACAGTGCTGAAAACATTCAGTACTTC	CASSIWDSAENIQYF
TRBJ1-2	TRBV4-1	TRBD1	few	TGCGCCAGCAGCCAGGGACCCGACAGGGATTATGGCTACACCTTC	CASSQGPDRDYGYTF
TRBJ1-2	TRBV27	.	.	TGTGCCAGCAGTTTGAAAGGCTATGGCTACACCTTC	CASSLKGYGYTF
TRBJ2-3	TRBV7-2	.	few	TGTGCCAGCAGTACAGCTTTTACGGCGGGGAGCACAGATACGCAGTATTTT	CASSTAFTAGSTDTQYF
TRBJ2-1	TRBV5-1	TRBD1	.	TGCGCCAGCAGAGTGACAGGGGTTTCGAATGAGCAGTTCTTC	CASRVTGVSNEQFF
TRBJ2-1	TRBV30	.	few	TGTGCCTGGGGGACACCTTACAATGAGCAGTTCTTC	CAWGTPYNEQFF
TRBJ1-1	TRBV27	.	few	TGTGCCAGCAGTTTAAAGGGGAGGAACACTGAAGCTTTCTTT	CASSLKGRNTEAFF
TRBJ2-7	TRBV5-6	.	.	TGTGCCAGCAGCTTGCCCGGCCTCGGATCCTACGAGCAGTACTTC	CASSLPGLGSYEQYF
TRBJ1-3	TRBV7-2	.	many	TGTGCCAGCAGCTTAGGAGACGTGAGTGGAAACACCATATATTTT	CASSLGDVSGNTIYF
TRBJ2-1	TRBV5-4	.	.	TGTGCCAGCAGCTTGTTTAACTCCGTCTCAAATGAGCAGTTCTTC	CASSLFNSVSNEQFF
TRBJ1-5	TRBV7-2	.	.	TGTGCCAGCAGCAAGGATAGCAATCAGCCCCAGCATTTT	CASSKDSNQPQHF
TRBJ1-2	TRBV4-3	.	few	TGCGCCAGCAGCCAAGTTGTCAGATCTGGCTACACCTTC	CASSQVVRSGYTF
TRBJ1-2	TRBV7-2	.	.	TGTGCCAGCAGCTCAGGGCTTAGGGCGGGTGGCTACACCTTC	CASSSGLRAGGYTF
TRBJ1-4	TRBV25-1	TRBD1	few	TGTGCCAGCAGTGAGTTTACAGGGGCTGGTAATGAAAAACTGTTTTTT	CASSEFTGAGNEKLFF
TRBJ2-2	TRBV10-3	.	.	TGTGCCATCAGAAGCGGTGGGTGGTCCGGGGAGCTGTTTTTT	CAIRSGGWSGELFF
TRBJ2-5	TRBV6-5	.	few	TGTGCCAGCAGAACATCGCAAGAGACCCAGTACTTC	CASRTSQETQYF
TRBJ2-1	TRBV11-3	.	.	TGTGCCAGCAGCGTGACAGGTAGCAATGAGCAGTTCTTC	CASSVTGSNEQFF
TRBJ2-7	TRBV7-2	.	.	TGTGCCAGCAGCTTCCGGCAGGGGCCGGCGCAGTACTTC	CASSFRQGPAQYF
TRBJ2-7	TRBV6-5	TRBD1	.	TGTGCCAGCAGTTACTCGGACAGGGTCGACGAGCAGTACTTC	CASSYSDRVDEQYF
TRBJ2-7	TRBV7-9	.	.	TGTGCCAGCAGCCCCCGGACAGCCTACGAGCAGTACTTC	CASSPRTAYEQYF
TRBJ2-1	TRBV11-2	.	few	TGTGCCAGCAGCCCTAGGACGGTGGCAGAGCAGTTCTTC	CASSPRTVAEQFF
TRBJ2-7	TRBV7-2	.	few	TGTGCCAGCAGCTTACGAGGGCTCGAGCAGTACTTC	CASSLRGLEQYF
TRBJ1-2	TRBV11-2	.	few	TGTGCCAGCAGCCCCGGACAGTCCTATGGCTACACCTTC	CASSPGQSYGYTF
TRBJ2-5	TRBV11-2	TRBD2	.	TGTGCCAGCAGTCGAGGACTAGCGGGGGCCCAAGAGACCCAGTACTTC	CASSRGLAGAQETQYF
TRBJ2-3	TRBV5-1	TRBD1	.	TGCGCCAGCAGCCGGACAGGTGATATGGGTACGCAGTATTTT	CASSRTGDMGTQYF
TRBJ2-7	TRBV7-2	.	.	TGTGCCAGCAGCCCTCGGGCCAGGGGCGACGAGCAGTACTTC	CASSPRARGDEQYF
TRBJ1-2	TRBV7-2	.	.	TGTGCCAGCAGTCTAAATCAGGGTCCTAACTATGGCTACACCTTC	CASSLNQGPNYGYTF